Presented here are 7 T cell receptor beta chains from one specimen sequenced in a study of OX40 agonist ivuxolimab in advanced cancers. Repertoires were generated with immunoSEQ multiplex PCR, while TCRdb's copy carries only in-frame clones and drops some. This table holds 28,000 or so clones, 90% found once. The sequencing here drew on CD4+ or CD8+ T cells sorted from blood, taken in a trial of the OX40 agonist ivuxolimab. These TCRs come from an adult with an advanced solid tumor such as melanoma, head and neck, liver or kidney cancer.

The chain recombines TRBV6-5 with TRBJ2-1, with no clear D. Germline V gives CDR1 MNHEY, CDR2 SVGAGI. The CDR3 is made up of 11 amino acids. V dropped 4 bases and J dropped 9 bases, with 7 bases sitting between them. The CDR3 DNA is TGTGCCAGCAGTTCCGTCGCTGAGCAGTTCTTC. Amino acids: CASSSVAEQFF.

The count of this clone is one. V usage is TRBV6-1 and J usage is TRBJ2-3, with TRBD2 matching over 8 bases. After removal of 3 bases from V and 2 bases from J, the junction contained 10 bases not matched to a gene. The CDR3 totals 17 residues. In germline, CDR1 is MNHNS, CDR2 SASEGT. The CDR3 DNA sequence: TGTGCCAGCAGTGACCGACAGCCGGGACTAGTCACAGATACGCAGTATTTT. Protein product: CASSDRQPGLVTDTQYF.

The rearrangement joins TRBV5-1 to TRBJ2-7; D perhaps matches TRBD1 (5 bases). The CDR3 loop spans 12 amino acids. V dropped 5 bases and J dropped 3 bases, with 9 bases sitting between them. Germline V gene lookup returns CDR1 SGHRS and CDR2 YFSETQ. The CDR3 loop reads CASSPGYYEQYF. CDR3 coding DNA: TGCGCCAGCAGTCCAGGGTACTACGAGCAGTACTTC. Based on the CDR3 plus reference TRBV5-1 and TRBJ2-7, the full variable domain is KAGVTQTPRYLIKTRGQQVTLSCSPISGHRSVSWYQQTPGQGLQFLFEYFSETQRNKGNFPGRFSGRQFSNSRSEMNVSTLELGDSALYLCASSPGYYEQYFGPGTRLTVT.

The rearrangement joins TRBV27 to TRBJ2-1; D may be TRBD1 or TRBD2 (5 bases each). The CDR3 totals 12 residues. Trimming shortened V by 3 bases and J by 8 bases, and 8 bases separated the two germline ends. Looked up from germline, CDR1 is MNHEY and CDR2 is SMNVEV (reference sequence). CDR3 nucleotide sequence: TGTGCCAGCAGTTTCAGAGGGGATGAGCAGTTCTTC. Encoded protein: CASSFRGDEQFF.

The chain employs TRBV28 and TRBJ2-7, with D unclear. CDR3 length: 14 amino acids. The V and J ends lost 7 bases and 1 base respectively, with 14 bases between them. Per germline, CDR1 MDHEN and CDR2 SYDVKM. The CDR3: CASTHLDDSYEQYF. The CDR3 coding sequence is TGTGCCAGCACCCATCTCGACGATTCCTACGAGCAGTACTTC. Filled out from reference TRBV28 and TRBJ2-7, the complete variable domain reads DVKVTQSSRYLVKRTGEKVFLECVQDMDHENMFWYRQDPGLGLRLIYFSYDVKMKEKGDIPEGYSVSREKKERFSLILESASTNQTSMYLCASTHLDDSYEQYFGPGTRLTVT.

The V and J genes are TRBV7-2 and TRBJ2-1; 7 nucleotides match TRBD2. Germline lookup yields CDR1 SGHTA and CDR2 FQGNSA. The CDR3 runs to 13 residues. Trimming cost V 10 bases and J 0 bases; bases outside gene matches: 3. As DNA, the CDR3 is TGTGCCACCCGCGGGGGCTCCTACAATGAGCAGTTCTTC. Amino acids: CATRGGSYNEQFF.

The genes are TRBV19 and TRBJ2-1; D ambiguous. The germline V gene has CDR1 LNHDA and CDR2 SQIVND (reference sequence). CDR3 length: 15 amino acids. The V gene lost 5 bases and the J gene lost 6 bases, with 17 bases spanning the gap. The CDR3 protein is CASSLLTAWGNEQFF. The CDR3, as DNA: TGTGCCAGTAGTTTATTGACGGCGTGGGGCAATGAGCAGTTCTTC.